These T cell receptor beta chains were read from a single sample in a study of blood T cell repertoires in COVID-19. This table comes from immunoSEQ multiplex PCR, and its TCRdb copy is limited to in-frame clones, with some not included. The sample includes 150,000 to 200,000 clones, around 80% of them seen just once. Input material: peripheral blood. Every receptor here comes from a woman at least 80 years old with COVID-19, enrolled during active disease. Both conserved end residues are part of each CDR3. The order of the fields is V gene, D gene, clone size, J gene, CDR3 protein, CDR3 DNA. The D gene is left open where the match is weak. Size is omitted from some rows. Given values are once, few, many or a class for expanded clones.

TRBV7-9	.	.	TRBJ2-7	CASSLAGPEQYF	TGTGCCAGCAGCTTGGCAGGGCCCGAGCAGTACTTC
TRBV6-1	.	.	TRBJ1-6	CASSDSGNNNSPLHF	TGTGCCAGCAGTGATTCAGGGAATAATAATTCACCCCTCCACTTT
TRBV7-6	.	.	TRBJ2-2	CASSLFYAGELFF	TGTGCCAGCAGCTTATTTTATGCCGGGGAGCTGTTTTTT
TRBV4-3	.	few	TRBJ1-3	CASSQDWRTSGNTIYF	TGCGCCAGCAGCCAAGATTGGAGGACCTCTGGAAACACCATATATTTT
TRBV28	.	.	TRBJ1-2	CASSSTTRHGYTF	TGTGCCAGCAGTTCGACAACCCGCCATGGCTACACCTTC
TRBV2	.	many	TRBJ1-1	CASRVNRQGKAFF	TGTGCCAGCCGTGTCAACCGGCAGGGTAAAGCTTTCTTT
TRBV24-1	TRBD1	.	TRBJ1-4	CATRKERGPNEKLFF	TGTGCCACCCGAAAAGAGAGGGGGCCCAATGAAAAACTGTTTTTT
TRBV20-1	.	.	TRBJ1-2	CSASRLHQGNYGYTF	TGCAGTGCTAGTCGCCTTCATCAGGGGAACTATGGCTACACCTTC
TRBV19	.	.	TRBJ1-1	CASSVTLGTEAFF	TGTGCCAGTAGTGTGACTCTGGGCACTGAAGCTTTCTTT
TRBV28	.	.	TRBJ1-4	CAIKGVEKLFF	TGTGCCATTAAAGGGGTGGAAAAACTGTTTTTT
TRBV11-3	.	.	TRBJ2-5	CASSSTVKETQYF	TGTGCCAGCAGCTCGACAGTGAAAGAGACCCAGTACTTC
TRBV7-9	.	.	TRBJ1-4	CASSFMGPGEKLFF	TGTGCCAGCAGCTTCATGGGGCCTGGAGAAAAACTGTTTTTT
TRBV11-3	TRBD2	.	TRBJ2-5	CASSRGGNQETQYF	TGTGCCAGCAGTCGGGGGGGAAACCAAGAGACCCAGTACTTC
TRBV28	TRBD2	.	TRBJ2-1	CASKLAGTYNEQFF	TGTGCCAGCAAACTAGCGGGGACCTACAATGAGCAGTTCTTC
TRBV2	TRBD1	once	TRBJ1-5	CASRPGTGSNQPQHF	TGTGCCAGCAGGCCCGGGACAGGGAGCAATCAGCCCCAGCATTTT
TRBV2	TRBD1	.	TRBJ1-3	CASSPRGGGNTIYF	TGTGCCAGCAGTCCCAGAGGGGGCGGAAACACCATATATTTT
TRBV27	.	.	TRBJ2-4	CASSRQGKAKNIQYF	TGTGCCAGCAGTCGGCAGGGGAAAGCCAAAAACATTCAGTACTTC